What follows are 11 T cell receptor beta chains derived from one specimen sequenced in a study of regulatory T cells in long-lasting Graves disease. Time point reported: newly diagnosed GD, antithyroid drugs for less than 3 months. After RNA was extracted from PBMCs, the TCR library was made from it. Investigators prepared the TCR beta libraries by applying iRepertoire HTBI primers and Arm-PCR of CDR3 regions. TCRdb used MiXCR to reprocess the multiplex PCR reads, holding one entry per CDR3 protein. The repertoire has about 380,000 distinct CDR3 sequences, about a sixth of them found once; the top ten carry about 24%. The sequences come from peripheral blood mononuclear cells (PBMCs), collected at new diagnosis, from a patient treated with antithyroid drugs. The receptors were sampled from a female donor with Graves disease.

This clonotype was counted at least ten times. This chain links TRBV19 with TRBJ2-1, with 7 bases lining up with TRBD2. The length of the CDR3 is 15 residues. Looked up from germline, CDR1 is LNHDA and CDR2 is SQIVND (reference sequence). The trim removed 1 base at V and 0 bases at J, leaving 0 bases unmatched. In DNA, the CDR3 is TGTGCCAGTAGTATAGCGGGGGGCTCCTACAATGAGCAGTTCTTC. Translation: CASSIAGGSYNEQFF.

This clonotype came up many times. The chain uses TRBV12-3 or TRBV12-4 and TRBJ1-5, with D possibly TRBD1 on 5 matching bases. The CDR3 consists of 13 residues. V lost 7 bases and J 7 bases, leaving 14 bases between the germline ends. The CDR3 is CASKRRGDQPQHF. The CDR3 DNA sequence: TGTGCCAGCAAAAGGAGGGGAGACCAGCCCCAGCATTTT.

Comments on this clonotype: Just one base apart from a much larger clone, this may be a read error. The chain carries TRBV10-1 and TRBJ1-1, with no clear D. Germline V gene data show CDR1 as WNHNN and CDR2 as SYGVQD (reference sequence). This CDR3 region has 17 residues. CDR3 residues: CASSESNMDRALTVAFF. In DNA, the CDR3 is TGCGCCAGCAGTGAGTCGAATATGGACCGGGCCCTCACTGTAGCTTTCTTT.

This clonotype was seen repeatedly, ten times or more. The genes are TRBV29-1 and TRBJ1-1; D is uncertain. V was cut by 4 bases and J by 1 base, with 7 bases left in between. Per the germline V gene, CDR1 is SQVTM and CDR2 is ANQGSEA. There are 12 residues in the CDR3. The CDR3 here is CSVGFRNTEAFF. The CDR3 DNA reads TGCAGCGTTGGGTTCAGGAACACTGAAGCTTTCTTT.

This clonotype appeared many times. The rearrangement uses TRBV27 and TRBJ1-4, with unresolved D. The CDR3 is 14 amino acids. Trimming removed 5 bases at V and 4 bases at J, with 11 bases between. Germline loops: CDR1 MNHEY, CDR2 SMNVEV (reference sequence). This CDR3 is CASSRFWGNEKLFF. The DNA for the CDR3 is TGTGCCAGCAGTCGGTTCTGGGGTAATGAAAAACTGTTTTTT.

Of note for this clonotype: Since a much larger clone is just one base distant, this may be a read error. This chain uses TRBV7-7 with TRBJ2-7; D is possibly TRBD1 (6 bases). Germline CDR1 SSHAT, CDR2 FNYEAQ (reference sequence). CDR3 length: 14 residues. The V end was cut by 2 bases, the J end by 7 bases, with 15 bases between. The CDR3 coding sequence is TGTGCCAGCAGCTTACGGGCAGGGGCGAATGAGCAGTACTTC. Encoded protein: CASSLRAGANEQYF.

As concerns this clonotype: A read error may explain this, as a much larger clone is one base away. The rearrangement links TRBV28 to TRBJ2-1; TRBD1 aligns across 7 bases. Germline lookup yields CDR1 MDHEN and CDR2 SYDVKM. The CDR3 covers 13 residues. The CDR3 DNA follows: TGTGCCAGCACCCTCCAGGGGGTTGGTGAGCAGCTCTTC. It yields the protein CASTLQGVGEQLF.

V and J are TRBV5-5 and TRBJ1-1, with 7 bases that match TRBD1. V lost 0 bases to trimming and J lost 6 bases; unmatched junction nucleotides: 5. This CDR3 is built from 14 residues. Germline V gives CDR1 SGHKS, CDR2 YYEKEE (reference sequence). The CDR3 spells CASSLVGGAAEAFF. As DNA, the CDR3 is TGTGCCAGCAGCTTGGTAGGGGGCGCGGCTGAAGCTTTCTTT.

The rearrangement links TRBV19 to TRBJ2-7, with D unresolved. Between the trimmed V and J ends, which lost 5 bases and 2 bases, there was a span of 13 bases. This CDR3 region has 14 residues. CDR1 and CDR2 from the germline V gene are LNHDA and SQIVND (reference sequence). In DNA form, the CDR3 reads TGTGCCAGTAGTTCGCACGAGCTTCCCTACGAGCAGTACTTC. This codes for CASSSHELPYEQYF.

Ten or more counts support this clonotype. V gene TRBV20-1 combines with J gene TRBJ1-2; D gene unclear. The CDR3 runs to 13 residues. Germline V gene sequence: CDR1 DFQATT, CDR2 SNEGSKA (reference sequence). V was clipped by 0 bases and J by 3 bases, with 8 bases between them. The CDR3 sequence: CSARESVYYGYTF. CDR3 DNA sequence: TGCAGTGCTAGAGAAAGCGTGTACTATGGCTACACCTTC.

This clonotype showed up many times. The genes are TRBV6-6 and TRBJ1-1; D unclear. V gave up 0 bases and J gave up 5 bases, with 7 bases separating them. The germline CDR1 and CDR2 sequences are MNHNY and SVGAGI (reference sequence). The CDR3 runs to 13 residues. The CDR3, as DNA: TGTGCCAGCAGTTACTCGTTCGGGACTGAAGCTTTCTTT. Its translation: CASSYSFGTEAFF.